The T cell receptor (beta chain) under discussion was sequenced for a study of blood T cell repertoires in COVID-19. Study details: Sites in the United States, Italy and Spain provided acute and convalescent COVID-19 samples.

TCRdb keeps only in-frame clones here, not all; method: immunoSEQ multiplex PCR. Seen here are some 160,000 clones, 88% observed once, and the top ten hold more than 6.5%. Individuals drawn from under 30 US areas were about 18 to 100 years old. V shed 4 bases and J 4 bases; nucleotides not matched to a gene: 9. CDR1 and CDR2 (germline): LNHDA, SQIVND (reference sequence). The CDR3 has 17 residues. The gene calls are TRBV19 and TRBJ2-2; 10 nucleotides align to TRBD1. Sequenced: PBMCs or T cells enriched from blood (not recorded which). This receptor was taken from a woman aged 50 to 65 who had recovered from COVID-19. CDR3 amino acids: CASSTDRGRKGTGELFF. CDR3 coding DNA: TGTGCCAGTAGTACCGACAGGGGGCGGAAGGGCACCGGGGAGCTGTTTTTT.